Listed here is a single T cell receptor beta chain. The antigen is unknown. The source of the sample is a study of T-cell reconstitution after alpha-beta-depleted transplantation in children. Study outcomes and limitations: Counts and diversity of T cells one year after transplant came mostly from newly produced T cells.

Unique molecular identifiers were used in preparing the TCRbeta library. MiXCR was run by TCRdb on the PCR reads, yielding one entry per CDR3 protein. In the table there are fewer than 1 million distinct CDR3 sequences, around 15% of which are singletons. Germline assignment: CDR1 MGHRA and CDR2 YSYEKL. CDR3 length: 16 residues. Trimming cost V 3 bases and J 3 bases; bases outside gene matches: 11. The specimen was PBMCs, mostly from graft donor cells, collected 360 days after TCRalphabeta/CD19-depleted stem cell transplant. V and J are TRBV4-1 and TRBJ2-7, with 7 bases that match TRBD2. The receptor comes from a male patient aged 5 to 17 who had a stem cell transplant for acute lymphoblastic leukemia, so the T cells may come from the graft donor. CDR3 loop: CASSHVGRLGYYEQYF. CDR3 nucleotide sequence: TGCGCCAGCAGCCATGTCGGGAGGTTGGGGTACTACGAGCAGTACTTC.